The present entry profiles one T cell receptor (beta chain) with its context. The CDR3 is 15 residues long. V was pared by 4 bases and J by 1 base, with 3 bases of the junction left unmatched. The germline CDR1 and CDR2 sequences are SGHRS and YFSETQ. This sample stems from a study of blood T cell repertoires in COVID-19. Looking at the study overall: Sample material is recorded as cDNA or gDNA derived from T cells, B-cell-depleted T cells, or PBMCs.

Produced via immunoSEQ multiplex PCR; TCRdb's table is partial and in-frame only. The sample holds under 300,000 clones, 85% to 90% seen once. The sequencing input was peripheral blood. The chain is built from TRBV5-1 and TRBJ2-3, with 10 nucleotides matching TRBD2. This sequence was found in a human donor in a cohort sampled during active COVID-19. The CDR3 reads CASSPLAGGTDTQYF. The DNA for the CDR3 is TGCGCCAGCAGCCCGCTAGCGGGGGGCACAGATACGCAGTATTTT.